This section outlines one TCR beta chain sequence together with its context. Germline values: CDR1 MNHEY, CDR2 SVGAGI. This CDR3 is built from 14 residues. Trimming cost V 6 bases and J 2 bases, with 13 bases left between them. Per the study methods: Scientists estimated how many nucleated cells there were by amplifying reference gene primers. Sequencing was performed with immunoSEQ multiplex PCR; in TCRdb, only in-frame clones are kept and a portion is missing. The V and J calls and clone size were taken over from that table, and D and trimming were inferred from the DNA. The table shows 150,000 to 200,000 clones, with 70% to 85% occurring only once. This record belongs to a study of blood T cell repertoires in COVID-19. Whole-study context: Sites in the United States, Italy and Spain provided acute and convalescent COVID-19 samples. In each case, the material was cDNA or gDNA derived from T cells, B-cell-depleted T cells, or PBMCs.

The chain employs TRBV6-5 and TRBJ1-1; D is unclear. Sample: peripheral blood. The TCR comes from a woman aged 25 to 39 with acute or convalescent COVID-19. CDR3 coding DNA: TGTGCCAGCAGCCCCCCTACAGAAAACACTGAAGCTTTCTTT. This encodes CASSPPTENTEAFF.